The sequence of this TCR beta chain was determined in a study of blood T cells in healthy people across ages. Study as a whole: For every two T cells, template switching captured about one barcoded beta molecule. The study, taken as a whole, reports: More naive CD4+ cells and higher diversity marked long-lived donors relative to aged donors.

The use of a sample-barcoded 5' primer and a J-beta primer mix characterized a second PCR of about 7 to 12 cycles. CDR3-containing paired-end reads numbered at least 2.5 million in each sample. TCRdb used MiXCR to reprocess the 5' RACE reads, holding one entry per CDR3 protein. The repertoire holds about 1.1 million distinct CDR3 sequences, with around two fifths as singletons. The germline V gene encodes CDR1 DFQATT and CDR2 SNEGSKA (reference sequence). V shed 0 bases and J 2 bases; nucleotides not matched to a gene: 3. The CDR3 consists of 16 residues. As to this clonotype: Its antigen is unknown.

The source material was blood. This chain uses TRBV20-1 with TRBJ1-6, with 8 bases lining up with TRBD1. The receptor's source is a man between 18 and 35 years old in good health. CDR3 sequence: CSARDRQGTYNSPLHF. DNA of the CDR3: TGCAGTGCTAGAGATCGACAGGGGACCTATAATTCACCCCTCCACTTT.